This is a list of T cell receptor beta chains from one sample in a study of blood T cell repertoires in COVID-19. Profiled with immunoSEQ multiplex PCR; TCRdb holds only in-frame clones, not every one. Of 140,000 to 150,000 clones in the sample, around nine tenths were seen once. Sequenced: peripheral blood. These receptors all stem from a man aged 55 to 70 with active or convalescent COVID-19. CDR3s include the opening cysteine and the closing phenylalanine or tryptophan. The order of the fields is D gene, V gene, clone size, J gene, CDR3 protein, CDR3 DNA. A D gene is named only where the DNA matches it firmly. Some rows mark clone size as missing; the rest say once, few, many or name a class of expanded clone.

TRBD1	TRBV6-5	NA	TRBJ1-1	CASSPGQAASTEAFF	TGTGCCAGCAGCCCCGGACAGGCCGCGAGCACTGAAGCTTTCTTT
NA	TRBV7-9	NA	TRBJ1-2	CASALSGVKSGRLPYTF	TGTGCCAGCGCCCTGAGCGGGGTGAAGTCCGGGCGACTCCCCTACACCTTC
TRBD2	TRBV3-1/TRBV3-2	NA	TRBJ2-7	CASSGGRTSEQYF	TGTGCCAGCAGCGGCGGGAGAACGTCCGAGCAGTACTTC
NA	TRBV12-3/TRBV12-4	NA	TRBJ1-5	CASSSELPPQHF	TGTGCCAGCAGTTCCGAGCTCCCGCCCCAGCATTTT
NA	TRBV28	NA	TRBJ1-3	CASSNRLMSGNTIYF	TGTGCCAGCAGTAACAGGCTAATGTCTGGAAACACCATATATTTT
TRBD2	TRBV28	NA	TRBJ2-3	CASSSPLLAGVTDTQYF	TGTGCCAGCAGTTCCCCTCTTCTAGCGGGAGTCACAGATACGCAGTATTTT
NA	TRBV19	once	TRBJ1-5	CASSMAPPGQPQHF	TGTGCCAGTAGTATGGCCCCCCCGGGGCAGCCCCAGCATTTT
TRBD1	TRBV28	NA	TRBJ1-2	CASSLTGDRGYTF	TGTGCCAGCAGTTTAACAGGGGACCGTGGCTACACCTTC
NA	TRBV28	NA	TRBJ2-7	CASSLAAVTYEQYF	TGTGCCAGCAGTTTAGCGGCGGTGACCTACGAGCAGTACTTC
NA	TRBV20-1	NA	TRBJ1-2	CSATGVHGYTF	TGCAGTGCCACGGGAGTGCATGGCTACACCTTC
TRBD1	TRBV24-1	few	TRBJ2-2	CATTGTGRNTGELFF	TGTGCCACCACGGGGACAGGGAGGAACACCGGGGAGCTGTTTTTT
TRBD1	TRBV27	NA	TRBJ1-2	CASSGQGIGYTF	TGTGCCAGCTCCGGACAGGGCATTGGCTACACCTTC
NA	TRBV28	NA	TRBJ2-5	CASSLGRLVHF	TGTGCCAGCAGTTTAGGGAGACTAGTACACTTC
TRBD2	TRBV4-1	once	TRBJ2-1	CASSQVTSGPLADEQFF	TGCGCCAGCAGCCAAGTGACTAGCGGTCCCCTCGCTGATGAGCAGTTCTTC
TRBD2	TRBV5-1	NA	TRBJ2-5	CASSLGGSGTQETQYF	TGCGCCAGCAGCTTGGGGGGGAGCGGGACCCAAGAGACCCAGTACTTC
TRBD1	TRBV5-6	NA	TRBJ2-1	CASSPDRGDEQFF	TGTGCCAGCAGCCCCGACAGGGGTGATGAGCAGTTCTTC
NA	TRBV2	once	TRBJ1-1	CASSRTSGNTEAFF	TGTGCCAGCAGCCGAACCAGCGGAAACACTGAAGCTTTCTTT
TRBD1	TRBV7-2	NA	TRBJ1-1	CASSSDTGGATEAFF	TGTGCCAGCAGCTCAGATACAGGGGGCGCGACTGAAGCTTTCTTT
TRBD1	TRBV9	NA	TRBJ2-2	CASRPGQGSTGELFF	TGTGCCAGCAGGCCGGGACAGGGGAGCACCGGGGAGCTGTTTTTT
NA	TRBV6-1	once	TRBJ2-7	CASSDPGQPRTYEQYF	TGTGCCAGCAGTGACCCAGGACAGCCACGCACCTACGAGCAGTACTTC
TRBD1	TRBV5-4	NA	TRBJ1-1	CASEDRGGTEAFF	TGTGCCAGTGAGGACAGGGGGGGCACTGAAGCTTTCTTT
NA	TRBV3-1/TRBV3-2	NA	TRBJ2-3	CASSQDHWSTSTDTQYF	TGTGCCAGCAGCCAAGATCACTGGAGCACTAGCACAGATACGCAGTATTTT
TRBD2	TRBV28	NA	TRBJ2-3	CASRTGTSVHTQYF	TGTGCCAGCAGGACCGGGACTAGCGTCCATACGCAGTATTTT
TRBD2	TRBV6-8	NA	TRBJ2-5	CASSFLAGGGETQYF	TGTGCCAGCAGTTTCCTAGCGGGAGGTGGCGAGACCCAGTACTTC
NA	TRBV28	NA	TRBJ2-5	CASSPTGLAQYF	TGTGCCAGCAGTCCCACGGGGTTGGCCCAGTACTTC
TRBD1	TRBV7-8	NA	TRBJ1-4	CASSFLLQGAGEKLFF	TGTGCCAGCAGCTTCCTTTTACAGGGGGCGGGTGAAAAACTGTTTTTT
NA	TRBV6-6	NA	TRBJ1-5	CASSEAVRNQPQHF	TGTGCCAGCAGTGAGGCAGTTAGGAATCAGCCCCAGCATTTT
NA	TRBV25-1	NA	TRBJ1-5	CASSPGHKGNQPQHF	TGTGCCAGCAGTCCGGGACACAAGGGCAATCAGCCCCAGCATTTT
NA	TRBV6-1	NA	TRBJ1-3	CASSEEEGSGNTIYF	TGTGCCAGCAGTGAAGAGGAGGGCTCTGGAAACACCATATATTTT
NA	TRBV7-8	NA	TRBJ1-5	CASSLRGGEGNQPQHF	TGTGCCAGCAGCTTGAGGGGGGGGGAAGGAAATCAGCCCCAGCATTTT
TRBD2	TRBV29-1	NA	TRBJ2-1	CSTRLAGVTSYNEQFF	TGCAGCACCAGACTAGCGGGAGTGACCTCCTACAATGAGCAGTTCTTC
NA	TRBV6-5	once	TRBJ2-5	CASNNREQETQYF	TGTGCCAGCAACAACAGAGAGCAAGAGACCCAGTACTTC
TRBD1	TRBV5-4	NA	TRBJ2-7	CASSSGTGDYEQYF	TGTGCCAGCAGCTCCGGGACAGGGGACTACGAGCAGTACTTC
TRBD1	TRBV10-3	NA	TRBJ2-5	CAISDNLRQGETQYF	TGTGCCATCAGCGACAACCTGAGACAGGGGGAGACCCAGTACTTC
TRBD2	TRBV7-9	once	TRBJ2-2	CASSLAIGGGSRTGELFF	TGTGCCAGCAGCTTAGCGATCGGTGGCGGGAGTCGAACCGGGGAGCTGTTTTTT
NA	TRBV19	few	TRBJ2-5	CASSIIGDQQETQYF	TGTGCCAGTAGTATAATAGGGGATCAACAAGAGACCCAGTACTTC
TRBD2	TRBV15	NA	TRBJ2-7	CATSRDIAGGPDEQYF	TGTGCCACCAGCAGAGATATAGCGGGAGGGCCCGACGAGCAGTACTTC
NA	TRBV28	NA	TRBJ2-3	CASIPKKGLSTDTQYF	TGTGCCAGCATCCCAAAAAAGGGACTCAGCACAGATACGCAGTATTTT
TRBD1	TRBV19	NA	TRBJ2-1	CASSRTGAEQFF	TGTGCCAGTAGTAGAACAGGGGCTGAGCAGTTCTTC
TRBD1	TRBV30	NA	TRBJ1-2	CAWSGQGTANYGYTF	TGTGCCTGGAGCGGACAGGGGACCGCTAACTATGGCTACACCTTC
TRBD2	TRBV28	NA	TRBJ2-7	CATKVTSGRNEQYF	TGTGCCACCAAAGTGACTAGCGGGAGGAACGAGCAGTACTTC
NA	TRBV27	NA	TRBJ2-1	CASSSLLGAYNEQFF	TGTGCCAGCAGTTCGTTACTAGGAGCCTACAATGAGCAGTTCTTC
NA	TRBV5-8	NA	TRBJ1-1	CASSLWRSSVEAFF	TGTGCCAGCAGCTTGTGGAGGTCGTCGGTGGAAGCTTTCTTT
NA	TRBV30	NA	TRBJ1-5	CAWSVGGNQPQHF	TGTGCCTGGAGTGTGGGGGGGAATCAGCCCCAGCATTTT